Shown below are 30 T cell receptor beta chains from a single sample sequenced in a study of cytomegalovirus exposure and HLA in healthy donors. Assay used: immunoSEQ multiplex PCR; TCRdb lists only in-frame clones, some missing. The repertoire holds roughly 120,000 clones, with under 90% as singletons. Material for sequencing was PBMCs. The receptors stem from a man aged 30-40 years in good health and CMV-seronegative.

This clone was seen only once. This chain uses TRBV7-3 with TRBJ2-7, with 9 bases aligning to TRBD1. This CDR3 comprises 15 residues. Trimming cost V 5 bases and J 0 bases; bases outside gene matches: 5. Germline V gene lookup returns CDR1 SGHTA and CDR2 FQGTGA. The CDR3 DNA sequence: TGTGCCAGCAGCCAGGGGACAGGGAGCTCCTACGAGCAGTACTTC. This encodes CASSQGTGSSYEQYF.

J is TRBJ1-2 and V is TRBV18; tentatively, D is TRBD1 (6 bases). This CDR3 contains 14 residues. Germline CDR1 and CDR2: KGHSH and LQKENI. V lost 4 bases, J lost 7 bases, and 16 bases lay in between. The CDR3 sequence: CASSRGPADGGYTF. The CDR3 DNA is TGTGCCAGCTCACGGGGGCCAGCAGACGGTGGCTACACCTTC.

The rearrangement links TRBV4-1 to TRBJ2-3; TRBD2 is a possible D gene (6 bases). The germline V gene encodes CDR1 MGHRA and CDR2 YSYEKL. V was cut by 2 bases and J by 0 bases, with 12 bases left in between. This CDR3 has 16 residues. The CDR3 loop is CASSQFSGTSTDTQYF. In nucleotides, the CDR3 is TGCGCCAGCAGCCAATTTAGCGGAACTAGCACAGATACGCAGTATTTT.

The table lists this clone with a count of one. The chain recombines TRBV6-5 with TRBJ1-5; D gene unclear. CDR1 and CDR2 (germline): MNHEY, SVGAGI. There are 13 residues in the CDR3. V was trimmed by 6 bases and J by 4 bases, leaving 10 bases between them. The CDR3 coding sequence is TGTGCCAGCAGGTCCGGGTCGAATCAGCCCCAGCATTTT. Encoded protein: CASRSGSNQPQHF.

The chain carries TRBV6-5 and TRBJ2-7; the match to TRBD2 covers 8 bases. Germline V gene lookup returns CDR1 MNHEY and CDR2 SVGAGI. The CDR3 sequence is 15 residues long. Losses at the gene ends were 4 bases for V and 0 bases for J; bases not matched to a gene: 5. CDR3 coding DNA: TGTGCCAGCAGTTGGGGCGGGGGGTACTCCTACGAGCAGTACTTC. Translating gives CASSWGGGYSYEQYF.

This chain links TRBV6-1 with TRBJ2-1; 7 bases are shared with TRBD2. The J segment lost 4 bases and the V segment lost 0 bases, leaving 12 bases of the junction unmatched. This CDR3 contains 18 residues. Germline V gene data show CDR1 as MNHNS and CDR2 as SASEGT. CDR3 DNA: TGTGCCAGCAGTGAAGCGCTTCTGAGGACTAGGGGTTACAATGAGCAGTTCTTC. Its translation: CASSEALLRTRGYNEQFF.

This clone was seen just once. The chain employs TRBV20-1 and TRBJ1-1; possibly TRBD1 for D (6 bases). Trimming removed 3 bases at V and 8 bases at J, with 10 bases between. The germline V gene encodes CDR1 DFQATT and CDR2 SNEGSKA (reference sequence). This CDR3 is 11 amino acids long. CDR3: CSASGQLEAFF. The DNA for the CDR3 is TGCAGTGCTAGTGGACAGCTAGAAGCTTTCTTT.

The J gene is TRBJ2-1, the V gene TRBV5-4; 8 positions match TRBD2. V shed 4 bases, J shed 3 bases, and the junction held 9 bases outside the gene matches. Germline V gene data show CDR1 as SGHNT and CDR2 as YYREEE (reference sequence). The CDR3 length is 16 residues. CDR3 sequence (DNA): TGTGCCAGCAGCCGGGGGGGGGCGCAGGGCTACAATGAGCAGTTCTTC. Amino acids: CASSRGGAQGYNEQFF.

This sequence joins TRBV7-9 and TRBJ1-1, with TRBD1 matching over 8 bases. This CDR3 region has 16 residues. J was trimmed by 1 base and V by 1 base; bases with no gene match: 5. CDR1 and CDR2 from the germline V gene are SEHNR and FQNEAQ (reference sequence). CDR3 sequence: CASSLGPQGENTEAFF. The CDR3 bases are TGTGCCAGCAGCTTAGGCCCACAGGGGGAGAACACTGAAGCTTTCTTT. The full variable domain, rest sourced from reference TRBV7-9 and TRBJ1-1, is DTGVSQNPRHKITKRGQNVTFRCDPISEHNRLYWYRQTLGQGPEFLTYFQNEAQLEKSRLLSDRFSAERPKGSFSTLEIQRTEQGDSAMYLCASSLGPQGENTEAFFGQGTRLTVV.

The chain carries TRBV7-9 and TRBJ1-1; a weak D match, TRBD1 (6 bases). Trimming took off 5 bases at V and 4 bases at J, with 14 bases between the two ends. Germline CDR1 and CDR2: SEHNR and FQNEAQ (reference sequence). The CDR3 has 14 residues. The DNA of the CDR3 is TGTGCCAGCAGCCCCGTAACAGGGATCACTGAAGCTTTCTTT. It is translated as CASSPVTGITEAFF.

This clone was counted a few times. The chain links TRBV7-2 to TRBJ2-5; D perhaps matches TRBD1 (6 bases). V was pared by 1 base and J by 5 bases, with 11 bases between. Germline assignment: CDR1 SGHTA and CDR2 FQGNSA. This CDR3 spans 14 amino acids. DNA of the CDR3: TGTGCCAGCAGCTTAGGAGGGGGTGGGGAGACCCAGTACTTC. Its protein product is CASSLGGGGETQYF.

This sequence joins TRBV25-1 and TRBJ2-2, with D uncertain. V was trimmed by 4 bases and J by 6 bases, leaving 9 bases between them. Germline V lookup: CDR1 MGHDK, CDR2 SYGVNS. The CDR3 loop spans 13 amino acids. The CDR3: CASSVSQAGELFF. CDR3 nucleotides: TGTGCCAGCAGTGTTTCACAAGCCGGGGAGCTGTTTTTT.

The CDR3 loop is CASSLWPGTGGNEQFF. CDR3 bases: TGCGCCAGCAGCTTGTGGCCCGGGACAGGGGGCAATGAGCAGTTCTTC. J is TRBJ2-1 and V is TRBV5-1; TRBD1 matches 11 bases. V trimming: 1 base; J trimming: 6 bases; junction bases outside the gene matches: 6. The CDR3 spans 16 residues. The V gene's germline CDR1 is SGHRS and CDR2 YFSETQ.

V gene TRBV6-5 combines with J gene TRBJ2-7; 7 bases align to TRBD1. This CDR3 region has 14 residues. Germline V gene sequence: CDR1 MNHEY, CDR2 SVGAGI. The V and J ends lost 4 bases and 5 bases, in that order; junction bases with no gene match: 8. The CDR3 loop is CASSSRQGRHEQYF. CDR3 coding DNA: TGTGCCAGCAGTTCTAGACAGGGCCGCCACGAGCAGTACTTC.

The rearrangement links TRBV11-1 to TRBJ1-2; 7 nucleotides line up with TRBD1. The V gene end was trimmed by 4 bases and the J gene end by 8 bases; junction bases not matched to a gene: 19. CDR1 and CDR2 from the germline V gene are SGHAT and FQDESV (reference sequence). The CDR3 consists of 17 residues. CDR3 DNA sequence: TGTGCCAGCAGCTCTTATCCGATAGTGGACAGGTTTGACGGCTACACCTTC. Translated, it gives CASSSYPIVDRFDGYTF.

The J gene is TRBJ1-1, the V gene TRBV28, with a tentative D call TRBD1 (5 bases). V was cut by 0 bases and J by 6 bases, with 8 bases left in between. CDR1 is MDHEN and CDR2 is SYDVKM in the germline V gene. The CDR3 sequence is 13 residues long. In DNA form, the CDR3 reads TGTGCCAGCAGTTTATGGGTAGGGGCTGAAGCTTTCTTT. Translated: CASSLWVGAEAFF.

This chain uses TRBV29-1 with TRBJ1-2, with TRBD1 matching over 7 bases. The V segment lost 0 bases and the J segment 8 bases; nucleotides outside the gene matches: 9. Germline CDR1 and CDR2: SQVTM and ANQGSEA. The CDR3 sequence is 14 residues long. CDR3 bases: TGCAGCGTTGAAGATCCCGGACAGGCGGGAGGCTACACCTTC. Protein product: CSVEDPGQAGGYTF.

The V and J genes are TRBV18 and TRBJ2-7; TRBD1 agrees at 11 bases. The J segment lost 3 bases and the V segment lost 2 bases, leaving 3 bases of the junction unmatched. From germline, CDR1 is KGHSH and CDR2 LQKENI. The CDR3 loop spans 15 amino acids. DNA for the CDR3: TGTGCCAGCTCACCAGGGACAGGGGGGGGCTACGAGCAGTACTTC. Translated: CASSPGTGGGYEQYF. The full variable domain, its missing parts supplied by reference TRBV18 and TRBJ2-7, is NAGVMQNPRHLVRRRGQEARLRCSPMKGHSHVYWYRQLPEEGLKFMVYLQKENIIDESGMPKERFSAEFPKEGPSILRIQQVVRGDSAAYFCASSPGTGGGYEQYFGPGTRLTVT.

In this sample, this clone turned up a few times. The CDR3 is CASRETPNTEAFF. CDR3 DNA: TGTGCCAGCAGGGAAACACCCAACACTGAAGCTTTCTTT. The chain has TRBV2 and TRBJ1-1; D is ambiguous. The CDR3 sequence is 13 residues long. Trimming shortened V by 6 bases and J by 2 bases, and 10 bases separated the two germline ends. CDR1 is SNHLY, CDR2 FYNNEI, per germline.

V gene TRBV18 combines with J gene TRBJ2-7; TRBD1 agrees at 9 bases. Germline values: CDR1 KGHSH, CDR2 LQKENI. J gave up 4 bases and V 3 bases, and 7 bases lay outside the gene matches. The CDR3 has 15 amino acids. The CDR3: CASSPTGGVIYEQYF. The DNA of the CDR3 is TGTGCCAGCTCACCCACAGGGGGCGTTATTTACGAGCAGTACTTC.

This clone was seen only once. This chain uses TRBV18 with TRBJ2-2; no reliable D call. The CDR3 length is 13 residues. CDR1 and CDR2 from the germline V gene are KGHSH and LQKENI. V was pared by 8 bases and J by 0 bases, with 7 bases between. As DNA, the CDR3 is TGTGCCAGCCCTCAGACGAACACCGGGGAGCTGTTTTTT. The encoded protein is CASPQTNTGELFF. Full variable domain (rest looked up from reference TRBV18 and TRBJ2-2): NAGVMQNPRHLVRRRGQEARLRCSPMKGHSHVYWYRQLPEEGLKFMVYLQKENIIDESGMPKERFSAEFPKEGPSILRIQQVVRGDSAAYFCASPQTNTGELFFGEGSRLTVL.

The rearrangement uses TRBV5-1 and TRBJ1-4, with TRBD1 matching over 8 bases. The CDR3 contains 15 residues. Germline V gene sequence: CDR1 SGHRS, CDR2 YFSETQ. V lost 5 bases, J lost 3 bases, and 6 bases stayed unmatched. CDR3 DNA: TGCGCCAGCAGTTCCCAACAGGGGGCTAATGAAAAACTGTTTTTT. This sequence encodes CASSSQQGANEKLFF.

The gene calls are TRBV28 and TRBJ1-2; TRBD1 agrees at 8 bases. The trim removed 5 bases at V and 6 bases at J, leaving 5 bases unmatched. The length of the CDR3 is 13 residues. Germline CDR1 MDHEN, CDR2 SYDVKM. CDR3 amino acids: CASSRQGLNGYTF. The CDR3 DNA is TGTGCCAGCAGTCGACAGGGGCTAAATGGCTACACCTTC.

The CDR3 spells CASSHALLGTDTQYF. DNA for the CDR3: TGCGCCAGCAGCCACGCGTTGCTGGGCACAGATACGCAGTATTTT. The chain has TRBV4-1 and TRBJ2-3; D uncertain. This CDR3 is built from 15 residues. Germline V gene data show CDR1 as MGHRA and CDR2 as YSYEKL. Trimming shortened V by 3 bases and J by 1 base, and 11 bases separated the two germline ends.

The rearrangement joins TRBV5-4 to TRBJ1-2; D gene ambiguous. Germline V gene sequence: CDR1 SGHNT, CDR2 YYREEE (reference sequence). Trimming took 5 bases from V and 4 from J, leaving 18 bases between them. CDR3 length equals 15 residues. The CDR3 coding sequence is TGTGCCAGCAGATCCCGGATGGCGGAAAGCTATGGCTACACCTTC. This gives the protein CASRSRMAESYGYTF.

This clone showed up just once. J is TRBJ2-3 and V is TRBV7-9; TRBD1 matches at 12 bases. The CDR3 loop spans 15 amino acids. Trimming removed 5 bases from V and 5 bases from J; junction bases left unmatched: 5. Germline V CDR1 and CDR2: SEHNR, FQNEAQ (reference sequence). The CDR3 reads CASSPRDRGQDTQYF. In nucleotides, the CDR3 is TGTGCCAGCAGCCCCCGGGACAGGGGGCAAGATACGCAGTATTTT.

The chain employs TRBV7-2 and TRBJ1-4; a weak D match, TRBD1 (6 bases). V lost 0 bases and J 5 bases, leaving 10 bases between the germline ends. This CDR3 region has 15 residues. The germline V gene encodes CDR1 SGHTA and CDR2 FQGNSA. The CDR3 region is CASSLARQANEKLFF. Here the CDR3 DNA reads TGTGCCAGCAGCTTAGCTAGACAGGCCAATGAAAAACTGTTTTTT. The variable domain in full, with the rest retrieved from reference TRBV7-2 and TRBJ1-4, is GAGVSQSPSNKVTEKGKDVELRCDPISGHTALYWYRQSLGQGLEFLIYFQGNSAPDKSGLPSDRFSAERTGGSVSTLTIQRTQQEDSAVYLCASSLARQANEKLFFGSGTQLSVL.

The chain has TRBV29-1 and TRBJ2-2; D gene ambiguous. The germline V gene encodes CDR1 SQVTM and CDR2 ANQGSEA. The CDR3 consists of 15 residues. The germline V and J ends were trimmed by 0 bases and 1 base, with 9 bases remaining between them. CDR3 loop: CSVEDSGLNTGELFF. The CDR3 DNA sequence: TGCAGCGTTGAAGACAGTGGTTTGAACACCGGGGAGCTGTTTTTT.

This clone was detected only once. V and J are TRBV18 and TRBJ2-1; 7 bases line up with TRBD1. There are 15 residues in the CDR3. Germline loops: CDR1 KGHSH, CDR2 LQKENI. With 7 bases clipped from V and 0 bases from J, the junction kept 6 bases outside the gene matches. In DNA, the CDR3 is TGTGCCAGCTACCGAGGACAGGCCTCCTACAATGAGCAGTTCTTC. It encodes CASYRGQASYNEQFF.

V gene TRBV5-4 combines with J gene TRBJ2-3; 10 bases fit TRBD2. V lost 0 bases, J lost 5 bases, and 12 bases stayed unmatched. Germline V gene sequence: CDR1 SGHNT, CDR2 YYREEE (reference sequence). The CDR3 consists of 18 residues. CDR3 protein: CASSLDLLAGTSLDTQYF. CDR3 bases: TGTGCCAGCAGCTTGGACCTACTAGCGGGGACTTCCCTAGATACGCAGTATTTT.